Presented here are 13 T cell receptor beta chains from one specimen sequenced in a study of T cell responses to AZD1222 COVID-19 vaccine. This table comes from immunoSEQ multiplex PCR, and its TCRdb copy is limited to in-frame clones, with some not included. The sample holds about 140,000 clones; around 93% are singletons and the top ten take about 3%. The specimen comprised peripheral blood, sampled on day 0 of AZD1222 vaccination. These receptors were taken from an adult in good health.

The chain has TRBV28 and TRBJ2-5; D not resolved. The CDR3 covers 13 residues. Trimming removed 3 bases from V and 5 bases from J, with 10 bases in between. Germline CDR1 is MDHEN and CDR2 is SYDVKM. The CDR3 spells CASSLLWGETQYF. CDR3 DNA: TGTGCCAGCAGTTTGCTGTGGGGTGAGACCCAGTACTTC.

CDR3 amino acids: CAWSSGLGGYTF. The CDR3 nucleotides are TGTGCCTGGAGCTCAGGCCTTGGGGGCTACACCTTC. The rearrangement uses TRBV30 and TRBJ1-2; the D is unclear. Germline CDR1 is GTSNPN and CDR2 is SVGIG (reference sequence). This CDR3 is built from 12 residues. V was shortened by 3 bases and J by 8 bases, with 13 bases between the two germline ends.

This clone was picked up one time. This chain joins TRBV9 and TRBJ2-7, with no clear D. This CDR3 has 14 amino acids. V dropped 0 bases and J dropped 0 bases, with 7 bases sitting between them. Germline lookup yields CDR1 SGDLS and CDR2 YYNGEE. CDR3 sequence: CASSVGPHSYEQYF. Here the CDR3 DNA reads TGTGCCAGCAGCGTAGGCCCGCACTCCTACGAGCAGTACTTC.

This rearrangement joins TRBV5-1 to TRBJ1-4; D not certain. The CDR3 spans 13 residues. The V gene lost 4 bases and the J gene lost 4 bases, with 8 bases spanning the gap. The germline V gene has CDR1 SGHRS and CDR2 YFSETQ. In nucleotides, the CDR3 is TGCGCCAGCAGCCGCGGGGATAATGAAAAACTGTTTTTT. Translating it yields CASSRGDNEKLFF.

The gene calls are TRBV9 and TRBJ1-6; perhaps TRBD1 as D (5 bases). Germline V CDR1 and CDR2: SGDLS, YYNGEE. V dropped 4 bases and J dropped 7 bases, with 15 bases sitting between them. The CDR3 is 15 residues long. CDR3 nucleotide sequence: TGTGCCAGCAGCCCTGGGAGGGACGGGAATTCACCCCTCCACTTT. It is translated as CASSPGRDGNSPLHF.

The V gene is TRBV19, the J gene TRBJ2-7; D unclear. Deletions cut 3 bases from V and 2 bases from J, with 11 bases between. This CDR3 contains 14 residues. Germline CDR1 reads LNHDA; CDR2 reads SQIVND (reference sequence). The CDR3 DNA sequence: TGTGCCAGTAGTATTTACGGCGGTACCTACGAGCAGTACTTC. Translation: CASSIYGGTYEQYF.

The V call is TRBV28, the J call TRBJ1-1; D call uncertain. The CDR3 consists of 13 residues. Germline values: CDR1 MDHEN, CDR2 SYDVKM. The germline V and J ends were trimmed by 10 bases and 1 base, with 13 bases remaining between them. The CDR3 bases are TGTGCCACGACGCAGATTTCGAACACTGAAGCTTTCTTT. Protein: CATTQISNTEAFF.

The chain carries TRBV6-4 and TRBJ1-2; tentative D call: TRBD1 (6 bases). V was trimmed by 6 bases and J by 0 bases, leaving 11 bases between them. CDR3 length: 14 residues. Germline CDR1 reads MRHNA; CDR2 reads SNTAGT. Written as DNA, the CDR3 is TGTGCCAGCAGCCCAGGGGCCTCTAACTATGGCTACACCTTC. Its protein product is CASSPGASNYGYTF.

V is TRBV14 and J is TRBJ2-7; D not resolved. The germline CDR1 and CDR2 sequences are SGHDN and FVKESK. V lost 2 bases and J 2 bases, leaving 25 bases between the germline ends. The CDR3 consists of 19 residues. The CDR3 region has the DNA TGTGCCAGCAGCCAAAATCTTGTCGGTTTTAGAAAGGTCCCCTACGAGCAGTACTTC. It translates to CASSQNLVGFRKVPYEQYF.

The chain combines TRBV3-1 (or the pseudogene TRBV3-2) with TRBJ2-3; a possible D gene is TRBD2 (6 bases). This CDR3 comprises 16 residues. Germline assignment: CDR1 LGHDT and CDR2 YNNKEL (reference sequence). V was trimmed by 4 bases and J by 3 bases, leaving 17 bases between them. The CDR3 sequence is CASSRGRGGETDTQYF. The CDR3 DNA reads TGTGCCAGCAGCCGCGGAAGGGGCGGGGAGACAGATACGCAGTATTTT.

This chain connects TRBV18 to TRBJ2-7; D is unclear. Germline V gene data show CDR1 as KGHSH and CDR2 as LQKENI. CDR3 length equals 15 residues. The germline V and J ends were trimmed by 2 bases and 5 bases, with 16 bases remaining between them. CDR3 sequence reads: CASSPFPTEANEQYF. The DNA of the CDR3 is TGTGCCAGCTCACCATTCCCAACAGAGGCCAACGAGCAGTACTTC.

The count of this clone is one. The chain employs TRBV3-1 (or the pseudogene TRBV3-2) and TRBJ2-7, with D perhaps matching TRBD2 (5 bases). Germline V gene data show CDR1 as LGHDT and CDR2 as YNNKEL (reference sequence). Between the trimmed V and J ends, which lost 0 bases and 4 bases, there was a span of 13 bases. There are 15 residues in the CDR3. The DNA of the CDR3 is TGTGCCAGCAGCCAAGAAGTAGCGAGAGGGTACGAGCAGTACTTC. Residues: CASSQEVARGYEQYF.

The chain is built from TRBV12-5 and TRBJ1-2; D is uncertain. V was clipped by 0 bases and J by 4 bases, with 18 bases between them. Germline V lookup: CDR1 LGHNT, CDR2 FRNRAP. The CDR3 totals 17 residues. CDR3 coding DNA: TGTGCTAGTGGTTTGGTAGTCCCCCAAGTAGGGCCCTATGGCTACACCTTC. The encoded protein is CASGLVVPQVGPYGYTF.